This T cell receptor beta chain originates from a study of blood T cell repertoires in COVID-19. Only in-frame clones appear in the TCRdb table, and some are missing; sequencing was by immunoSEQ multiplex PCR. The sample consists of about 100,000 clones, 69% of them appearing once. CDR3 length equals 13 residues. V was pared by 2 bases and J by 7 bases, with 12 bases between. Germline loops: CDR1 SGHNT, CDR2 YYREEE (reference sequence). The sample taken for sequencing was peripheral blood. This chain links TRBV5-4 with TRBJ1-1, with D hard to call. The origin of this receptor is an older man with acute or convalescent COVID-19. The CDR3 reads CASSFFEGGEAFF. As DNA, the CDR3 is TGTGCCAGCAGCTTTTTTGAAGGCGGTGAAGCTTTCTTT.